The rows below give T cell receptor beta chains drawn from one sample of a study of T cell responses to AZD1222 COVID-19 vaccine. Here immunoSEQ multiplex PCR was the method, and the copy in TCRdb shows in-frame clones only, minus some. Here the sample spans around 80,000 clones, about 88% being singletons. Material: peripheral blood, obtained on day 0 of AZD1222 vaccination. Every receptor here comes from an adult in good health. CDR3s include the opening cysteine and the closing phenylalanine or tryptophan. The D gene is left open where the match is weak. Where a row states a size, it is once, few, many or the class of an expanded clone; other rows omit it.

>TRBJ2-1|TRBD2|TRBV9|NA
TGTGCCAGCAGCGGCCTCGGACTAGCGGGAGGGCGCGAGCAGTTCTTC
CASSGLGLAGGREQFF
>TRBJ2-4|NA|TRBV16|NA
TGTGCCAGCAGCCAATTGCAACCGAGGGACATTCAGTACTTC
CASSQLQPRDIQYF
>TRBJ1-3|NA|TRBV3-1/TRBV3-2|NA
TGTGCCAGCAGCCAGTTCCCGGGAACTGGAAACACCATATATTTT
CASSQFPGTGNTIYF
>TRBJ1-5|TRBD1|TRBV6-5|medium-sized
TGTGCCAGCAGCCGGGACAGAGACAGCAATCAGCCCCAGCATTTT
CASSRDRDSNQPQHF
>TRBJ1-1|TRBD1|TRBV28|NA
TGTGCCAGCAGCCCAGGACAGGGGGACACTGAAGCTTTCTTT
CASSPGQGDTEAFF
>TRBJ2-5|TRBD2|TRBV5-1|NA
TGCGCCAGCAGCTTCCGCGGGAGGGGGCTAGAGACCCAGTACTTC
CASSFRGRGLETQYF
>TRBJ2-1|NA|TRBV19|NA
TGTGCCAGTAGTAACCTAGGGACAACTTACAATGAGCAGTTCTTC
CASSNLGTTYNEQFF
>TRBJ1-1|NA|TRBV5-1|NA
TGCGCCAGCAGCCTCACACGTAACGTTCCGAACACTGAAGCTTTCTTT
CASSLTRNVPNTEAFF
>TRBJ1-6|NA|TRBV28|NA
TGTGCCAGCAGTTTAACGGACGGAGGAAATTCACCCCTCCACTTT
CASSLTDGGNSPLHF
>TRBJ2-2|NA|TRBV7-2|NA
TGTGCCAGCAGCTTATCGCCAGGGAACACCGGGGAGCTGTTTTTT
CASSLSPGNTGELFF
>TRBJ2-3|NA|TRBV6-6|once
TGTGCCAGCAGTAGAGGACAGCGAACAGATACGCAGTATTTT
CASSRGQRTDTQYF
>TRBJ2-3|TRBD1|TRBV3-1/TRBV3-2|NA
TGTGCCAGCAGCCAAGATACCAGGGGGCCAGGGGATACGCAGTATTTT
CASSQDTRGPGDTQYF
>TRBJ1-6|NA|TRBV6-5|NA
TGTGCCAGCACCAAAGGACAGCCCAATTCACCCCTCCACTTT
CASTKGQPNSPLHF
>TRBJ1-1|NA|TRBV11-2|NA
TGTGCCAGCAGCTTAGGGGGCGGCCAAATGAACACTGAAGCTTTCTTT
CASSLGGGQMNTEAFF
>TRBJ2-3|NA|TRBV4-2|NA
TGTGCCAGCAGCCAAGATCTGGCTCCCCCAGATACGCAGTATTTT
CASSQDLAPPDTQYF
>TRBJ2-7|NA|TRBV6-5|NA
TGTGCCAGCAGTCCGGGAATCTACGAGCAGTACTTC
CASSPGIYEQYF
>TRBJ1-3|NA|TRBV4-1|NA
TGCGCCAGCAGCGATCGGGGGGGTCGGCGAGGAAACACCATATATTTT
CASSDRGGRRGNTIYF